This section outlines one TCR beta chain sequence together with its context. Germline V gene sequence: CDR1 MGHRA, CDR2 YSYEKL. Trimming took 4 bases from V and 4 from J; bases not matched to a gene: 9. The length of the CDR3 is 16 residues. The entry originates in a study of cytomegalovirus exposure and HLA in healthy donors. Primers: 60 Vbeta forward and 13 Jbeta reverse. The protocol was immunoSEQ multiplex PCR, while the TCRdb copy is restricted to in-frame clones and leaves out a portion. The top ten hold roughly 13% of the sample, which has 180,000 or so clones, 75% to 80% seen once. The chain joins TRBV4-1 to TRBJ1-1; 10 bases align to TRBD1. The source is a man aged 50-60 years in good health and CMV-seropositive. Sequenced sample: PBMCs. CDR3 residues: CASSLGQGNLGTEAFF. In nucleotides, the CDR3 is TGCGCCAGCAGCCTGGGACAGGGGAATTTGGGCACTGAAGCTTTCTTT.